This TCR beta chain was sequenced for a study of cytomegalovirus exposure and HLA in healthy donors. The study's findings and limits: Upon later analysis, HLA-associated TCR beta chains proved more clonally expanded than other, equally common chains.

As to this clone: Its antigen is undetermined.

CDR3 length: 15 amino acids. The V gene's germline CDR1 is SGDLS and CDR2 YYNGEE. V lost 3 bases and J lost 7, with 19 bases in between. It was with 60 Vbeta and 13 Jbeta primers that the PCR ran. TCRdb's copy holds only in-frame clones and misses some; the assay was immunoSEQ multiplex PCR. The sample has 91,000 or so clones, more than 75% seen once. The clonotype comes from a man in his thirties or forties in good health and CMV-seropositive. Sequencing used PBMCs. The V gene is TRBV9, the J gene TRBJ1-2; D unclear. CDR3 DNA: TGTGCCAGCAGCGGTCCCCTGGGCGGGCTGGGTGGCTACACCTTC. It is translated as CASSGPLGGLGGYTF.